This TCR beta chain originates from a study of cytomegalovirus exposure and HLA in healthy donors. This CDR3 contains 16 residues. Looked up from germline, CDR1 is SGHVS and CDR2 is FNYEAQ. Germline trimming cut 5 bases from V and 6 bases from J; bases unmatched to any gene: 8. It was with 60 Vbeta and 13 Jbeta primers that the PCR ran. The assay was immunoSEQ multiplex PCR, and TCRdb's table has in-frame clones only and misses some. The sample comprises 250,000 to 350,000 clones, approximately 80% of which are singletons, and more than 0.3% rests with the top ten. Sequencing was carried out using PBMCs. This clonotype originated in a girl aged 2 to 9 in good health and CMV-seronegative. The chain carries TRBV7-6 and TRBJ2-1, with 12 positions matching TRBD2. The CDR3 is CASSELAGGPGNEQFF. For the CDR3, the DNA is TGTGCCAGCAGCGAGCTAGCGGGAGGGCCTGGCAATGAGCAGTTCTTC. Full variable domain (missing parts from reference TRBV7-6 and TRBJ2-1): GAGVSQSPRYKVTKRGQDVALRCDPISGHVSLYWYRQALGQGPEFLTYFNYEAQQDKSGLPNDRFSAERPEGSISTLTIQRTEQRDSAMYRCASSELAGGPGNEQFFGPGTRLTVL.